This T cell receptor beta chain came from a study of shared clonotypes between healthy human individuals. To note about this clone: At the DNA level, this CDR3 is encoded by other sequences in the same sample as well.

The CDR3 is made up of 13 amino acids. Germline V gene lookup returns CDR1 SGHRS and CDR2 YFSETQ. V was cut by 0 bases and J by 8 bases, with 6 bases left in between. The assay was immunoSEQ multiplex PCR, and TCRdb's table has in-frame clones only and misses some. The table includes just over 2,000,000 clones, 95% detected once. The TCR sequence derives from a man between 18 and 35 years old in good health. The V and J genes are TRBV5-1 and TRBJ1-6; D remains ambiguous. Sequenced input: naive CD4+ T cells sorted from blood. The subset denotes: CD45RA+ positively selected. The CDR3 loop reads CASSLAGYSPLHF. The CDR3 DNA reads TGCGCCAGCAGCTTGGCCGGGTATTCACCCCTCCACTTT.